Each of the 26 T cell receptor beta chains below was sequenced from the same sample in a study of long-term antiretroviral therapy in people with HIV. It was version v3.0 of the immunoSEQ assay that was run at survey level. Assay used: immunoSEQ multiplex PCR; TCRdb lists only in-frame clones, some missing. The sample includes more than 15,000 clones, about 86% of them seen just once. This specimen was unsorted PBMCs, taken more than 2.2 years before starting antiretroviral therapy. The receptor set was obtained from a woman in her 30s with HIV.

The V call is TRBV6-1, the J call TRBJ2-5; D not resolved. The length of the CDR3 is 14 residues. Between the trimmed V and J ends, which lost 6 bases and 5 bases, there was a span of 16 bases. In germline, CDR1 is MNHNS, CDR2 SASEGT. The CDR3 DNA reads TGTGCCAGCAGGGTTGGTGGGCCTATGGAGACCCAGTACTTC. This gives the protein CASRVGGPMETQYF.

The V gene is TRBV4-3, the J gene TRBJ2-5; 8 bases map to TRBD1. J was trimmed by 0 bases and V by 1 base; bases with no gene match: 7. CDR3 length equals 17 residues. Germline V gives CDR1 LGHNA, CDR2 YSLEER. The CDR3 DNA reads TGCGCCAGCAGCCAAGCAGGGGGCAGCGCGTACCAAGAGACCCAGTACTTC. It encodes CASSQAGGSAYQETQYF.

This clone was counted a single time. This chain connects TRBV7-9 to TRBJ1-2, with TRBD1 matching 7 bases. J lost 5 bases, V lost 5 bases, and 11 bases had no gene match. CDR1 and CDR2 (germline): SEHNR, FQNEAQ (reference sequence). This CDR3 spans 15 amino acids. The CDR3 here is CASSLRGGGVYGYTF. The CDR3 DNA follows: TGTGCCAGCAGCCTCAGGGGAGGGGGCGTATATGGCTACACCTTC.

The chain is built from TRBV9 and TRBJ2-1, with D tentatively TRBD2 (6 bases). Deletions cut 0 bases from V and 3 bases from J, with 10 bases between. Germline loops: CDR1 SGDLS, CDR2 YYNGEE. The CDR3 length is 15 residues. The CDR3 protein is CASSVDSSGYNEQFF. CDR3 nucleotides: TGTGCCAGCAGCGTAGATAGTAGCGGCTACAATGAGCAGTTCTTC.

The genes are TRBV5-1 and TRBJ1-1, with D tentatively TRBD1 (5 bases). Deletions cut 6 bases from V and 0 bases from J, with 12 bases between. CDR1 is SGHRS, CDR2 YFSETQ, per germline. The length of the CDR3 is 14 residues. CDR3 in amino acids: CASNGGPMNTEAFF. The CDR3 DNA follows: TGCGCCAGCAACGGGGGACCCATGAACACTGAAGCTTTCTTT.

V gene TRBV19 combines with J gene TRBJ1-2, with no clear D. Germline CDR1 and CDR2: LNHDA and SQIVND (reference sequence). CDR3 length: 15 residues. Trimming stripped 4 bases from V and 9 bases from J, with 21 bases between. The CDR3 sequence is CASSSVAGTRRSYTF. In DNA, the CDR3 is TGTGCCAGTAGTAGTGTTGCGGGCACTCGTAGGAGCTACACCTTC.

The gene calls are TRBV19 and TRBJ1-5, with TRBD1 identical over 8 bases. Trimming removed 7 bases from V and 3 bases from J; junction bases left unmatched: 2. In germline, CDR1 is LNHDA, CDR2 SQIVND (reference sequence). The CDR3 has 13 amino acids. CDR3 sequence: CASMGQVNQPQHF. The CDR3 nucleotides read TGTGCCAGTATGGGACAGGTCAATCAGCCCCAGCATTTT.

This clone was seen more than once but under ten times. The chain is built from TRBV7-9 and TRBJ2-7, with 7 bases matching TRBD1. Germline CDR1 is SEHNR and CDR2 is FQNEAQ (reference sequence). V shed 2 bases and J 3 bases; nucleotides not matched to a gene: 4. CDR3 length: 14 amino acids. CDR3 sequence (DNA): TGTGCCAGCAGCTTAAGGTCAGGGGGCTACGAGCAGTACTTC. Translated, it gives CASSLRSGGYEQYF.

V gene TRBV5-8 combines with J gene TRBJ1-2; 8 bases are shared with TRBD1. Germline loops: CDR1 SGHTS, CDR2 YDEGEE. V was pared by 4 bases and J by 4 bases, with 12 bases of the junction left unmatched. The CDR3 has 16 residues. CDR3 in amino acids: CASSPGQARVPYGYTF. In DNA form, the CDR3 reads TGTGCCAGCAGCCCGGGACAGGCCCGAGTCCCCTATGGCTACACCTTC.

The sample holds a few counts of this clone. The chain recombines TRBV29-1 with TRBJ2-7; TRBD1 matches 9 bases. The germline CDR1 and CDR2 sequences are SQVTM and ANQGSEA. The CDR3 is made up of 12 amino acids. Trimming at V came to 4 bases and at J to 5 bases, leaving 3 bases not matched to a gene. CDR3 sequence: CSVARDRDEQYF. CDR3 coding DNA: TGCAGCGTTGCAAGGGACAGGGACGAGCAGTACTTC.

The V call is TRBV15, the J call TRBJ1-4, with D possibly TRBD1 on 5 matching bases. This CDR3 spans 14 amino acids. The germline gives CDR1 LNHNV, CDR2 YYDKDF (reference sequence). V was trimmed by 6 bases and J by 4 bases, leaving 12 bases between them. In DNA, the CDR3 is TGTGCCACCAGGGGACCCTCGGGTAATGAAAAACTGTTTTTT. Its protein product is CATRGPSGNEKLFF.

This chain links TRBV5-1 with TRBJ2-1; D perhaps matches TRBD2 (6 bases). V was pared by 0 bases and J by 1 base, with 11 bases between. This CDR3 spans 16 amino acids. Germline CDR1 reads SGHRS; CDR2 reads YFSETQ. CDR3 amino acids: CASSLAEGTSYNEQFF. CDR3 nucleotides: TGCGCCAGCAGCTTGGCCGAAGGGACTTCCTACAATGAGCAGTTCTTC.

J is TRBJ1-1 and V is TRBV2; D ambiguous. CDR1 and CDR2 (germline): SNHLY, FYNNEI. Trimming stripped 5 bases from V and 4 bases from J, with 17 bases between. The CDR3 has 15 residues. The CDR3 DNA reads as TGTGCCAGCAGTCAAAGGACCCAAAAGACCACTGAAGCTTTCTTT. It codes for CASSQRTQKTTEAFF.

Turning to this clone: One end of the junction fails to match germline, which may point to a read error. CDR3 in DNA: TGCGCCAGCAGCTCCTCAGGACTCCTGAATACTGAAGCTTTCTTT. It specifies CASSSSGLLNTEAFF. The chain employs TRBV5-1 and TRBJ1-1; no firm D call. Germline CDR1 reads SGHRS; CDR2 reads YFSETQ. The CDR3 runs to 15 residues.

The chain joins TRBV7-8 to TRBJ1-2, with D perhaps TRBD1 (5 bases). This CDR3 region has 13 residues. The V and J ends lost 1 base and 7 bases respectively, with 10 bases between them. The germline gives CDR1 SGHVS, CDR2 FQNEAQ. Written as DNA, the CDR3 is TGTGCCAGCAGCTTAGAGAACAGGTCTGGCTACACCTTC. Amino acid sequence: CASSLENRSGYTF.

This clone was found once. The chain has TRBV7-8 and TRBJ1-5; TRBD1 might be the D (6 bases). CDR3 length: 16 residues. Germline values: CDR1 SGHVS, CDR2 FQNEAQ. V lost 0 bases to trimming and J lost 5 bases, with 14 bases between them. CDR3 sequence reads: CASSLAGGAIHQPQHF. DNA for the CDR3: TGTGCCAGCAGCTTAGCGGGGGGGGCCATCCATCAGCCCCAGCATTTT.

The V and J genes are TRBV19 and TRBJ1-1, with D unresolved. The CDR3 covers 14 residues. The V end was cut by 3 bases, the J end by 0 bases, with 8 bases between. Germline V gene data show CDR1 as LNHDA and CDR2 as SQIVND (reference sequence). CDR3 in DNA: TGTGCCAGTAGTATGGGCGGAGTGAACACTGAAGCTTTCTTT. Encoded protein: CASSMGGVNTEAFF.

The chain joins TRBV6-5 to TRBJ1-1; D ambiguous. This CDR3 contains 13 residues. The germline CDR1 and CDR2 sequences are MNHEY and SVGAGI. V lost 6 bases, J lost 1 base, and 9 bases lay in between. The CDR3 reads CASRKTGNTEAFF. CDR3 DNA sequence: TGTGCCAGCAGAAAGACGGGGAACACTGAAGCTTTCTTT.

The rearrangement links TRBV5-1 to TRBJ2-7; TRBD1 matches at 8 bases. Per germline, CDR1 SGHRS and CDR2 YFSETQ. The ends lost 1 base at V and 6 bases at J; junction bases unmatched: 9. The CDR3 is 15 amino acids. CDR3 loop: CASSLQGQGAFEQYF. The DNA for the CDR3 is TGCGCCAGCAGCTTGCAGGGTCAGGGGGCTTTCGAGCAGTACTTC.

V gene TRBV5-6 combines with J gene TRBJ1-2; TRBD1 is a possible D gene (6 bases). The germline V and J ends were trimmed by 4 bases and 6 bases, with 19 bases remaining between them. The CDR3 has 15 residues. The germline gives CDR1 SGHDT, CDR2 YYEEEE. The CDR3 region is CASSQPVGAENGYTF. The CDR3 DNA is TGTGCCAGCAGCCAGCCCGTGGGGGCGGAGAATGGCTACACCTTC.

V usage is TRBV27 and J usage is TRBJ2-2; perhaps D is TRBD1 or TRBD2 (5 bases each). There are 15 residues in the CDR3. Per the germline V gene, CDR1 is MNHEY and CDR2 is SMNVEV (reference sequence). The V and J ends lost 9 bases and 6 bases respectively, with 20 bases between them. CDR3 DNA sequence: TGTGCCAGTAGAGGCATCGGGACCCCGCCCGGGGAGCTGTTTTTT. Translated, it gives CASRGIGTPPGELFF.

The V and J genes are TRBV7-2 and TRBJ1-3; D unresolved. With 1 base removed from V and 0 bases from J, the gap between germline ends came to 4 bases. The CDR3 is made up of 14 amino acids. The germline CDR1 and CDR2 sequences are SGHTA and FQGNSA. The CDR3 nucleotides are TGTGCCAGCAGCTTAGTGAGCTCTGGAAACACCATATATTTT. It encodes CASSLVSSGNTIYF. The complete variable domain, with remaining parts taken from reference TRBV7-2 and TRBJ1-3, reads GAGVSQSPSNKVTEKGKDVELRCDPISGHTALYWYRQSLGQGLEFLIYFQGNSAPDKSGLPSDRFSAERTGGSVSTLTIQRTQQEDSAVYLCASSLVSSGNTIYFGEGSWLTVV.

This clone was picked up a small number of times. This chain links TRBV6-5 with TRBJ1-5, with 8 bases that match TRBD1. V gave up 5 bases and J gave up 2 bases; unmatched junction bases: 2. This CDR3 spans 14 amino acids. CDR1 is MNHEY, CDR2 SVGAGI, per germline. The CDR3 region has the DNA TGTGCCAGCAGTCGGGGACAGGGCAATCAGCCCCAGCATTTT. Its protein is CASSRGQGNQPQHF.

The chain combines TRBV6-5 with TRBJ2-7, with 7 bases aligning to TRBD1. Germline V lookup: CDR1 MNHEY, CDR2 SVGAGI. The CDR3 contains 13 residues. The J segment lost 3 bases and the V segment lost 4 bases, leaving 3 bases of the junction unmatched. The CDR3 is CASSLTGNYEQYF. CDR3 nucleotides: TGTGCCAGCAGTTTGACAGGGAACTACGAGCAGTACTTC.

V is TRBV19 and J is TRBJ1-2; 7 bases line up with TRBD1. With V trimmed by 4 bases and J by 4 bases, 3 bases remained unmatched. Germline assignment: CDR1 LNHDA and CDR2 SQIVND (reference sequence). This CDR3 contains 13 residues. CDR3 loop: CASSRDSFYGYTF. CDR3 DNA sequence: TGTGCCAGTAGTAGGGACAGTTTCTATGGCTACACCTTC.

CDR3 in DNA: TGTGCCAGCAGCTTAGCGTCGGGAGGGGGCGCATATGGCTACACCTTC. It translates to CASSLASGGGAYGYTF. This sequence joins TRBV7-2 and TRBJ1-2; the match to TRBD1 covers 7 bases. CDR1 and CDR2 (germline): SGHTA, FQGNSA. The CDR3 consists of 16 residues. Trimming took 0 bases from V and 5 from J; bases not matched to a gene: 9.